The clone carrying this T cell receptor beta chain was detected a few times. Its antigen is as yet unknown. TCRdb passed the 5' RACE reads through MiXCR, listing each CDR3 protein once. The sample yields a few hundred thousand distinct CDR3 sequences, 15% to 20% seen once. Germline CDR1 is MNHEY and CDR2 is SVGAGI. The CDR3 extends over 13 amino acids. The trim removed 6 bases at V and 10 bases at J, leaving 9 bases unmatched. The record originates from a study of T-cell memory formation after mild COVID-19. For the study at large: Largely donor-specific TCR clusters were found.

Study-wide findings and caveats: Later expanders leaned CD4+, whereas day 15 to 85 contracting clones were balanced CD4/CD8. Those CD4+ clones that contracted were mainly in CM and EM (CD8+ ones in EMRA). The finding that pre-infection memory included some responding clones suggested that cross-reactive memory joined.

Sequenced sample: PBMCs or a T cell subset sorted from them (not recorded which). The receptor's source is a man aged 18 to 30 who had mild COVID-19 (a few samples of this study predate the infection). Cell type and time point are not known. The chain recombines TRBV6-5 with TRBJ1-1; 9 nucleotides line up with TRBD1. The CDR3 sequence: CASRPDRGRRAFF. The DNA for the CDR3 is TGTGCCAGCAGACCGGACAGGGGCCGGAGAGCTTTCTTT.